A single sample is the source of the 4 T cell receptor beta chains below, sequenced in a study of T cells in Graves' hyperthyroidism and ophthalmopathy (dated by TCRdb to between 2019 and 2020). Libraries were built with multiplex PCR. Sequencing was performed on an Illumina HiSeq 2000. The TCR beta CDR3 regions were amplified from RNA transcripts. A first-round RT-PCR of the TCR CDR3 used the HTBI primer set with the Qiagen OneStep RT-PCR kit. TCRdb handled the public reads itself, with Q25 trimming in fastp and clone calling in MiXCR, and kept productive beta chains. CDR3 protein duplicates are merged, each entry listing the most common genes and DNA. Within this sample are approximately 690,000 distinct CDR3 sequences, with roughly 15% of them counted one time only. The leading ten clones occupy approximately 12% of the sample. Sequenced: blood. Source of these receptors: a woman in her forties or fifties with Graves' ophthalmopathy.

This clonotype was seen ten or more times. V usage is TRBV7-2 and J usage is TRBJ1-1; D uncertain. The CDR3 is 14 amino acids. Per germline, CDR1 SGHTA and CDR2 FQGNSA. V gave up 8 bases and J gave up 2 bases, with 15 bases separating them. In DNA, the CDR3 is TGTGCCAGCTCGAAGTACCAGGCTAACACTGAAGCTTTCTTT. Translating it yields CASSKYQANTEAFF.

Only a few counts were recorded for this clonotype. The chain carries TRBV10-3 and TRBJ1-5, with a possible D match to TRBD1 (5 bases). Germline V gene sequence: CDR1 ENHRY, CDR2 SYGVKD. The CDR3 length is 13 residues. V was trimmed by 6 bases and J by 4 bases, leaving 10 bases between them. The CDR3 DNA follows: TGTGCCATCAGCCAGGACACTAATCAGCCCCAGCATTTT. Its translation is CAISQDTNQPQHF.

This clonotype occurred a few times. The chain employs TRBV3-1 and TRBJ2-1; D perhaps matches TRBD2 (6 bases). The V gene's germline CDR1 is LGHDT and CDR2 YNNKEL (reference sequence). The V end was cut by 4 bases, the J end by 7 bases, with 17 bases between. CDR3 length: 15 residues. This CDR3 is CASSLLGGSGNEQFF. In DNA form, the CDR3 reads TGTGCCAGCAGCCTTCTGGGGGGATCCGGAAATGAGCAGTTCTTC.

Ten or more counts support this clonotype. This chain uses TRBV2 with TRBJ2-7; 7 bases map to TRBD2. This CDR3 is 16 amino acids long. Trimming at V came to 1 base and at J to 0 bases, leaving 6 bases not matched to a gene. Per the germline V gene, CDR1 is SNHLY and CDR2 is FYNNEI. CDR3 region: CASSEGLAQSSYEQYF. The CDR3 DNA sequence: TGTGCCAGCAGTGAAGGACTAGCCCAGAGCTCCTACGAGCAGTACTTC. The full variable domain, rest sourced from reference TRBV2 and TRBJ2-7, is EPEVTQTPSHQVTQMGQEVILRCVPISNHLYFYWYRQILGQKVEFLVSFYNNEISEKSEIFDDQFSVERPDGSNFTLKIRSTKLEDSAMYFCASSEGLAQSSYEQYFGPGTRLTVT.